The present entry profiles one T cell receptor (beta chain) with its context. The antigen is unknown. These data come from a study of Ad26.COV2.S vaccination and SARS-CoV-2 variants. Turning to the study itself: Administration of Ad26.COV2.S was intramuscular, either once or twice 56 days apart.

Germline values: CDR1 SNHLY, CDR2 FYNNEI. The CDR3 is made up of 18 amino acids. The V gene lost 6 bases and the J gene lost 2 bases, with 23 bases spanning the gap. Sequencing was performed with immunoSEQ multiplex PCR; in TCRdb, only in-frame clones are kept and a portion is missing. The sample includes about 460,000 clones, roughly nine tenths of them seen just once. General study points: In vaccinated individuals, spike-specific CD8+ and CD4+ T cell responses reportedly displayed substantial breadth. Compared with placebo recipients, vaccine recipients had higher spike-specific TCR breadth.

Stated treatment: around 19 received Ad26.COV2.S at low or high dose, single or two shots; 5 received placebo; per-sample allocation not given. Collection of the samples took place on day 63 after the first injection of vaccine or placebo. Wuhan-strain spike was delivered by a replication-incompetent Ad26 vector. The starting material was peripheral blood, obtained in a trial of Ad26.COV2.S vaccine versus placebo. V is TRBV2 and J is TRBJ1-5; the D gene is possibly TRBD1 (5 bases). The source of this sequence is a person between 18 and 59 years old who received the Ad26.COV2.S COVID-19 vaccine or a placebo. The CDR3 DNA reads TGTGCCAGCAGGGCCCCTCTTGGGACGGAGGGAGGCAATCAGCCCCAGCATTTT. As protein: CASRAPLGTEGGNQPQHF.